Below, one T cell receptor (beta chain) is given with its context. This clone was seen at least ten times. What antigen it recognizes has not been identified. Equivalent amounts of genomic DNA from CVID and control samples were used as sequencing input. For every sample, a 60 bp segment covering the rearranged TCRbeta CDR3 region was amplified and then sequenced. TCRbeta amplification used the immunoSEQ assay, a bias-corrected multiplex PCR with high-throughput sequencing. The published analysis was carried out like this. Each unique nucleotide sequence was treated as a clone and annotated with V, D and J genes, copy number and frequency. Sequences were labeled productive if in frame, and non-productive if out of frame or containing stop codons. As previously described, Shannon's entropy was used to calculate clonality. The predicted amino acid sequences of productive clones were used to derive mean CDR3 Kyte-Doolittle hydropathy. Hierarchical clustering of scaled V gene usage was performed with the R hclust function using Manhattan distance and complete linkage. To assess clone sharing by CDR3 amino acid sequence, 12 repertoires per group were resampled over 100 rounds. The repertoires were searched for 65 to 85 published EBV-specific TCRbeta sequences and a few hundred published CMV-specific TCRbeta sequences. After a couple of CVID samples that produced fewer than 10,000 sequences were dropped from the analysis, around 40 CVID repertoires remained. TCRdb provides this immuneACCESS table in a form limited to in-frame rearrangements. Some clones are lacking; in checked studies, under half of them reflect an unresolved V gene, and why the rest are absent is not known. V, J and clone size were drawn from that table, and D and trimming were deduced from the DNA. In this sample, tens of thousands of clones appear, none counted once only. Clones ranked in the top ten supply 2.5% to 3% of the sample.

The record originates from a study of T cell clonality in common variable immunodeficiency (dated by TCRdb to between 2014 and 2017). Both CVID patients and healthy controls were predominantly of Caucasian heritage. From each donor, roughly 5 to 9 ml of heparinized peripheral whole blood was collected. TCRbeta CDR3 repertoires were sequenced from genomic DNA of adults with common variable immune deficiency (CVID) and healthy adult controls. A total of some 22 healthy adult volunteers (roughly twelve female and approximately 10 male; age range about 23 to 75 years, mean age approximately 34) were included in the control group. To isolate peripheral blood mononuclear cells, diluted blood was subjected to density centrifugation over Hypaque 1077 or Ficoll-Paque. Genomic DNA was obtained from unsorted mononuclear cells using either Qiagen column purification or a centrifugation-based method. Findings and caveats that apply to the study as a whole: CVID TCRbeta sequences were reported to have fewer deletions and N-nucleotide insertions and to lack highly modified clones with 13 or more V deletions. TCRbeta clonality was higher in CVID subjects than in healthy controls (t-test p = 0.018), and the increase was most characteristic of about a third of subjects. Fewer TCRbeta clones were shared among CVID subjects than among healthy controls (p < 0.0001). Correlations of repertoire features with clinical complications were constrained by heterogeneity among patients within the CVID cohort. The authors noted that sequencing repertoires of T cell subpopulations would be needed to clarify what caused the increased clonality in CVID. Even though DNA input was equal, the average per sample came to 65,000 to 85,000 unique sequences for controls compared with some 29,000 for CVID samples.

The specimen was peripheral blood mononuclear cells. The sequence derives from a person between 18 and 75 years old in good health.

The DNA read from the CDR3 is TGTGCCAGTAGTATGAGACAGGGGGGGAATGAG. This translates into CASSMRQGGNE. The full CDR3 sequence reads CASSMRQGGNEQFF. The rearranged segments are TRBV19 and TRBJ2-1; the central 9 bases match TRBD1. The CDR3 is cut off 3 residues early in the read; its end comes from the germline J gene. The CDR3 runs 14 amino acids, cysteine and phenylalanine included. Sequencing covers 33 bases of the CDR3, shown here with the frame starting at base 1. Reading the germline V gene (reference sequence) gives CDR1 LNHDA and CDR2 SQIVND. V and J are trimmed by 3 bases and 7 bases, and the gene matches miss 4 bases of the junction.